Each of the 10 T cell receptor beta chains below was sequenced from the same sample in a study of blood T cell repertoires in COVID-19. Generated by immunoSEQ multiplex PCR, the TCRdb table keeps only in-frame clones and is missing some. The data contain some 76,000 clones, 80% to 90% of them seen just once; the ten biggest clones take up approximately 20%. The material sequenced was peripheral blood. These receptors originate from a woman aged 55-70 years with acute or convalescent COVID-19.

The chain couples TRBV5-4 to TRBJ1-2, with 8 bases identical to TRBD1. This CDR3 is built from 15 residues. J was trimmed by 1 base and V by 0 bases; bases with no gene match: 2. Germline CDR1 SGHNT, CDR2 YYREEE (reference sequence). In DNA, the CDR3 is TGTGCCAGCAGCTTGGGGGACAGGCTTAACTATGGCTACACCTTC. Encoded protein: CASSLGDRLNYGYTF.

This chain joins TRBV7-2 and TRBJ1-1, with 7 bases aligning to TRBD1. This CDR3 contains 13 residues. Losses at the gene ends were 3 bases for V and 8 bases for J; bases not matched to a gene: 6. Germline CDR1 and CDR2: SGHTA and FQGNSA. In DNA, the CDR3 is TGTGCCAGCAGCTTGGGGACAGCGAGAGAAGCTTTCTTT. The encoded protein is CASSLGTAREAFF. Together with reference TRBV7-2 and TRBJ1-1, the CDR3 gives the full variable domain: GAGVSQSPSNKVTEKGKDVELRCDPISGHTALYWYRQSLGQGLEFLIYFQGNSAPDKSGLPSDRFSAERTGGSVSTLTIQRTQQEDSAVYLCASSLGTAREAFFGQGTRLTVV.

There are a few counts of this clone. J is TRBJ1-4 and V is TRBV7-2; maybe TRBD1 (6 bases). V was cut by 1 base and J by 2 bases, with 8 bases left in between. The CDR3 has 15 amino acids. Germline V CDR1 and CDR2: SGHTA, FQGNSA. The CDR3 DNA reads as TGTGCCAGCAGCTTAGAGGGGGTCACTAATGAAAAACTGTTTTTT. Translated: CASSLEGVTNEKLFF.

The rearrangement joins TRBV23-1 to TRBJ2-7; TRBD1 agrees at 8 bases. TRBV23-1 is an ORF; its function is uncertain. Germline trimming cut 6 bases from V and 4 bases from J; bases unmatched to any gene: 11. The length of the CDR3 is 15 residues. CDR3 in amino acids: CASRCGTGLYYEQYV. The DNA for the CDR3 is TGCGCCAGCAGGTGCGGGACAGGCCTATATTACGAGCAGTACGTC.

The rearrangement joins TRBV27 to TRBJ2-7; 7 nucleotides match TRBD2. The CDR3 runs to 15 residues. The germline V gene encodes CDR1 MNHEY and CDR2 SMNVEV (reference sequence). J lost 3 bases, V lost 1 base, and 6 bases had no gene match. CDR3 in amino acids: CASSLWGGRIYEQYF. The CDR3 DNA reads TGTGCCAGCAGTTTATGGGGGGGGAGGATCTACGAGCAGTACTTC.

The gene calls are TRBV5-1 and TRBJ2-5; 8 bases line up with TRBD2. After removal of 4 bases from V and 5 bases from J, the junction contained 10 bases not matched to a gene. Germline-derived CDR1 and CDR2 are SGHRS and YFSETQ. This CDR3 contains 15 residues. The chain's CDR3 is CASSAVEAGVETQYF. CDR3 coding DNA: TGCGCCAGCAGCGCCGTCGAAGCGGGGGTTGAGACCCAGTACTTC.

This rearrangement joins TRBV3-1 (or the pseudogene TRBV3-2) to TRBJ2-2; a weak D match, TRBD1 (6 bases). In germline, CDR1 is LGHDT, CDR2 YNNKEL (reference sequence). This CDR3 contains 16 residues. The germline V and J ends were trimmed by 4 bases and 0 bases, with 12 bases remaining between them. This CDR3 reads CASSPRRTANTGELFF. The CDR3 DNA is TGTGCCAGCAGCCCGAGGAGGACAGCGAACACCGGGGAGCTGTTTTTT.

About this clone itself: The junction shows a germline mismatch at one end, possibly a read error. The V gene is TRBV11-2, the J gene TRBJ1-2, with D maybe TRBD1 (6 bases). Per germline, CDR1 SGHAT and CDR2 FQNNGV. This CDR3 has 15 amino acids. The CDR3 protein is CASSIDSYQGYGYTF. The CDR3 coding sequence is TGTGCCAGCAGCATAGACTCCTACCAGGGGTATGGCTACACCTTC.

This rearrangement joins TRBV25-1 to TRBJ1-2; 9 nucleotides agree with TRBD1. Germline V lookup: CDR1 MGHDK, CDR2 SYGVNS. The ends lost 8 bases at V and 7 bases at J; junction bases unmatched: 5. The CDR3 extends over 12 amino acids. The CDR3 sequence is CASWTGVGGYTF. DNA of the CDR3: TGTGCCAGCTGGACAGGGGTGGGTGGCTACACCTTC.

This chain connects TRBV6-5 to TRBJ1-1; 10 bases fit TRBD1. The junction had 8 bases not matched to a gene; V was cut back by 5 bases and J by 5 bases. Germline CDR1 and CDR2: MNHEY and SVGAGI. The CDR3 length is 15 residues. The CDR3 nucleotides are TGTGCCAGCAGTCTACCGGGACAGGGGAATACTGAAGCTTTCTTT. Protein sequence: CASSLPGQGNTEAFF.